The 19 T cell receptor beta chains listed next were all sequenced from one sample in a study of OX40 agonist ivuxolimab in advanced cancers. TCRdb's copy holds only in-frame clones and misses some; the assay was immunoSEQ multiplex PCR. The table has approximately 25,000 clones, 60% to 80% seen once. This specimen consisted of CD4+ or CD8+ T cells sorted from blood, obtained in a trial of the OX40 agonist ivuxolimab. All receptors come from an adult with an advanced solid tumor such as melanoma, head and neck, liver or kidney cancer.

V is TRBV7-9 and J is TRBJ2-7, with 10 nucleotides matching TRBD1. Germline lookup yields CDR1 SEHNR and CDR2 FQNEAQ (reference sequence). There are 13 residues in the CDR3. With 4 bases clipped from V and 4 bases from J, the junction kept 1 base outside the gene matches. The chain's CDR3 is CASSWGQGYEQYF. The CDR3 nucleotides are TGTGCCAGCAGCTGGGGACAGGGGTACGAGCAGTACTTC. The variable domain in full, with the rest retrieved from reference TRBV7-9 and TRBJ2-7, is DTGVSQNPRHKITKRGQNVTFRCDPISEHNRLYWYRQTLGQGPEFLTYFQNEAQLEKSRLLSDRFSAERPKGSFSTLEIQRTEQGDSAMYLCASSWGQGYEQYFGPGTRLTVT.

The V gene is TRBV21-1, the J gene TRBJ2-7; TRBD1 was called by the table and not checked on the DNA. TRBV21-1 represents a pseudogene. CDR3 length: 14 amino acids. The CDR3 nucleotides are TGTGCCAGCAGCAAAGCCCAGGCCCGTAGGGAGCAGTACTTC. Its protein product is CASSKAQARREQYF.

The V call is TRBV7-2, the J call TRBJ2-5, with D maybe TRBD2 (5 bases). Trimming took 2 bases from V and 10 from J, leaving 20 bases between them. The CDR3 spans 15 residues. Per the germline V gene, CDR1 is SGHTA and CDR2 is FQGNSA. The CDR3 coding sequence is TGTGCCAGCAGCTTAAGGTGGGCCGACCACCGGGACCAGTACTTC. Amino acid sequence: CASSLRWADHRDQYF. Supplemented by reference TRBV7-2 and TRBJ2-5, the full variable domain reads GAGVSQSPSNKVTEKGKDVELRCDPISGHTALYWYRQSLGQGLEFLIYFQGNSAPDKSGLPSDRFSAERTGGSVSTLTIQRTQQEDSAVYLCASSLRWADHRDQYFGPGTRLLVL.

V usage is TRBV19 and J usage is TRBJ2-1, with D possibly matching TRBD2 (7 bases). Germline CDR1 reads LNHDA; CDR2 reads SQIVND (reference sequence). V gave up 1 base and J gave up 6 bases, with 25 bases separating them. This CDR3 is built from 19 residues. CDR3 bases: TGTGCCAGTAGTATAGGGGGGGGCCAGTTCCCCAAGACGGGCAATGAGCAGTTCTTC. Translating it yields CASSIGGGQFPKTGNEQFF.

This clone was detected only a few times. The rearrangement joins TRBV9 to TRBJ1-1; 7 bases fit TRBD1. With V trimmed by 4 bases and J by 3 bases, 6 bases remained unmatched. The CDR3 totals 14 residues. Germline loops: CDR1 SGDLS, CDR2 YYNGEE. CDR3 bases: TGTGCCAGCAGCTATTTCGACAGGGACACTGAAGCTTTCTTT. It encodes CASSYFDRDTEAFF.

The chain links TRBV6-5 to TRBJ1-1; no clear D gene. V gave up 5 bases and J gave up 5 bases, with 18 bases separating them. Germline V gives CDR1 MNHEY, CDR2 SVGAGI. This CDR3 spans 15 amino acids. CDR3 protein: CASSLPGGFATEAFF. The CDR3 DNA follows: TGTGCCAGCAGTCTCCCCGGTGGTTTCGCGACTGAAGCTTTCTTT.

This clone occurred a few times. The genes are TRBV25-1 and TRBJ1-5; D remains ambiguous. V dropped 8 bases and J dropped 10 bases, with 12 bases sitting between them. The CDR3 is 11 residues long. CDR1 and CDR2 from the germline V gene are MGHDK and SYGVNS. CDR3 in amino acids: CASGPRGPQHF. The CDR3 nucleotides read TGTGCCAGCGGACCGAGAGGTCCCCAGCATTTT.

V usage is TRBV7-9 and J usage is TRBJ1-2; 11 bases fit TRBD1. With 4 bases clipped from V and 8 bases from J, the junction kept 6 bases outside the gene matches. The V gene's germline CDR1 is SEHNR and CDR2 FQNEAQ (reference sequence). The CDR3 length is 14 residues. As DNA, the CDR3 is TGTGCCAGCAGCTCTGGACAGGGGGCTAGGGGCTACACCTTC. It yields the protein CASSSGQGARGYTF.

This rearrangement joins TRBV10-3 to TRBJ1-1, with D tentatively TRBD1 (5 bases). The CDR3 has 17 residues. V was shortened by 0 bases and J by 5 bases, with 19 bases between the two germline ends. Germline CDR1 reads ENHRY; CDR2 reads SYGVKD. The CDR3 coding sequence is TGTGCCATCAGTGAGTCCCTATCTGAAGGGGTTAGGACTGAAGCTTTCTTT. Its protein is CAISESLSEGVRTEAFF.

The chain combines TRBV6-6 with TRBJ2-7, with 8 bases fitting TRBD2. This CDR3 comprises 13 residues. CDR1 MNHNY and CDR2 SVGAGI come from the germline V gene (reference sequence). V was clipped by 6 bases and J by 4 bases; unmatched bases: 5. The CDR3 sequence: CASRSGSFYEQYF. DNA for the CDR3: TGTGCCAGCAGGAGCGGGAGCTTTTACGAGCAGTACTTC.

This clone was counted a few times. The chain couples TRBV6-5 to TRBJ2-2; D might be TRBD1 or TRBD2, each matching 5 bases. The length of the CDR3 is 14 residues. Germline-derived CDR1 and CDR2 are MNHEY and SVGAGI. V was shortened by 7 bases and J by 6 bases, with 15 bases between the two germline ends. The CDR3 nucleotides read TGTGCCAGCATTAAGGACGGGGACGCCGGGGAGCTGTTTTTT. The encoded protein is CASIKDGDAGELFF.

The chain recombines TRBV28 with TRBJ2-7; 9 bases are a match to TRBD2. The CDR3 totals 13 residues. With V trimmed by 8 bases and J by 3 bases, 5 bases remained unmatched. CDR1 and CDR2 (germline): MDHEN, SYDVKM. The CDR3 DNA is TGTGCCAGCGGGGAGCGGGAGGTCTACGAGCAGTACTTC. It specifies CASGEREVYEQYF.

CDR3 in amino acids: CASSQEMNTEAFF. CDR3 bases: TGTGCCAGCAGCCAAGAGATGAACACTGAAGCTTTCTTT. The V gene is TRBV14, the J gene TRBJ1-1; D is unclear. V dropped 0 bases and J dropped 0 bases, with 2 bases sitting between them. Germline V gene sequence: CDR1 SGHDN, CDR2 FVKESK. The CDR3 has 13 amino acids.

J is TRBJ2-3 and V is TRBV18; TRBD1 matches 7 bases. Germline loops: CDR1 KGHSH, CDR2 LQKENI. J was trimmed by 6 bases and V by 6 bases; bases with no gene match: 3. The CDR3 is made up of 12 amino acids. The CDR3, as DNA: TGTGCCAGCTCTGAGGGGGCCGATACGCAGTATTTT. Translation gives CASSEGADTQYF.

The gene calls are TRBV7-6 and TRBJ2-2, with D tentatively TRBD1 or TRBD2 (5 bases each). CDR3 length: 15 residues. V was pared by 7 bases and J by 7 bases, with 19 bases between. The germline gives CDR1 SGHVS, CDR2 FNYEAQ. CDR3 region: CASTPGGLGGGELFF. The CDR3 DNA sequence: TGTGCCAGCACCCCCGGCGGGCTTGGGGGCGGGGAGCTGTTTTTT.

The V and J genes are TRBV27 and TRBJ2-5; D is undetermined. The CDR3 consists of 14 residues. Germline CDR1 MNHEY, CDR2 SMNVEV (reference sequence). With 0 bases removed from V and 2 bases from J, the gap between germline ends came to 7 bases. This chain's CDR3 is CASSLSERQETQYF. CDR3 bases: TGTGCCAGCAGTTTATCGGAAAGACAAGAGACCCAGTACTTC.

V and J are TRBV4-2 and TRBJ1-1; D possibly corresponds to TRBD1 (5 bases). The V end lost 5 bases, the J end lost 1 base, and 14 bases lay between the germline ends. The germline V gene encodes CDR1 LGHNA and CDR2 YNFKEQ. The CDR3 is 15 amino acids. In DNA, the CDR3 is TGTGCCAGCAGCTTGTATGCGGGGCCGAACACTGAAGCTTTCTTT. As protein: CASSLYAGPNTEAFF.

The chain has TRBV7-3 and TRBJ2-5, with a possible D match to TRBD2 (5 bases). Germline values: CDR1 SGHTA, CDR2 FQGTGA. The CDR3 is 17 amino acids. Trimming removed 0 bases at V and 5 bases at J, with 19 bases between. CDR3 sequence reads: CASSLTRVGKFEETQYF. The CDR3 bases are TGTGCCAGCAGCTTAACGAGGGTCGGGAAGTTCGAGGAGACCCAGTACTTC.

This chain connects TRBV29-1 to TRBJ2-7, with D possibly being TRBD1 or TRBD2 (5 bases each). Trimming removed 4 bases at V and 4 bases at J, with 5 bases between. The germline V gene has CDR1 SQVTM and CDR2 ANQGSEA. The CDR3 sequence is 10 residues long. This chain's CDR3 is CSVGGYEQYF. DNA for the CDR3: TGCAGCGTTGGGGGGTACGAGCAGTACTTC.